A single sample is the source of the 24 T cell receptor beta chains below, sequenced in a study of CXCR3-negative and CXCR3-positive naive CD8 T cells. The TRB cDNA libraries were prepared by 5' RACE with UMI labels. TCRdb re-called the 5' RACE reads, yielding one record per CDR3 amino acid sequence without DNA. This table lists 40,000 to 55,000 distinct CDR3 sequences. Sequencing was carried out using naive CXCR3- CD8+ T cells from blood. Subset indicated: CD45RO-CCR7+CD27+CD95- naive CD8+ T cells lacking CXCR3 (TNR3-). Source of these receptors: a human donor in good health. Some clones in this sample may be carry-over from other donors' samples.

V and J are TRBV2 and TRBJ2-2; TCRdb's assignment of TRBD1 cannot be checked, as there is no DNA. The CDR3 is made up of 13 amino acids. Germline lookup yields CDR1 SNHLY and CDR2 FYNNEI. The CDR3 sequence is CASRDQNTGELFF.

This chain connects TRBV15 to TRBJ2-7. The CDR3 extends over 15 amino acids. The germline V gene has CDR1 LNHNV and CDR2 YYDKDF (reference sequence). This CDR3 is CATSRDPAPAYEQYF.

The J gene is TRBJ2-1, the V gene TRBV18; the D gene TCRdb calls, TRBD2, cannot be checked with no DNA. This CDR3 is built from 15 residues. Germline V gene sequence: CDR1 KGHSH, CDR2 LQKENI. The CDR3 here is CASSPDSGVEDEQFF.

The V and J genes are TRBV7-2 and TRBJ2-1. Per germline, CDR1 SGHTA and CDR2 FQGNSA. The CDR3 is made up of 14 amino acids. This CDR3 reads CASSYDSQPNEQFF. The entire variable domain, with the rest obtained from reference TRBV7-2 and TRBJ2-1, is as follows: GAGVSQSPSNKVTEKGKDVELRCDPISGHTALYWYRQSLGQGLEFLIYFQGNSAPDKSGLPSDRFSAERTGGSVSTLTIQRTQQEDSAVYLCASSYDSQPNEQFFGPGTRLTVL.

The chain recombines TRBV6-4 with TRBJ2-3; TCRdb's assignment of TRBD2 cannot be checked, as there is no DNA. Germline V gives CDR1 MRHNA, CDR2 SNTAGT. CDR3 length: 13 amino acids. CDR3: CASSGGATDTQYF.

This chain joins TRBV28 and TRBJ2-2; there is no DNA to check the TCRdb D call of TRBD1. Germline CDR1 reads MDHEN; CDR2 reads SYDVKM. The CDR3 has 15 amino acids. Here the CDR3 reads CASSYLPQGDGELFF.

The gene calls are TRBV19 and TRBJ2-7; TCRdb outputs TRBD2, but without DNA this stays unchecked. Germline V gene data show CDR1 as LNHDA and CDR2 as SQIVND (reference sequence). CDR3 length equals 13 residues. This CDR3 reads CASSAAGGYEQYF.

The CDR3 loop reads CASSFSSNEQFF. The chain is built from TRBV5-6 and TRBJ2-1. Per germline, CDR1 SGHDT and CDR2 YYEEEE. The CDR3 contains 12 residues.

V gene TRBV28 combines with J gene TRBJ2-7; TCRdb's assignment of TRBD1 cannot be checked, as there is no DNA. The CDR3 loop spans 12 amino acids. The V gene's germline CDR1 is MDHEN and CDR2 SYDVKM. CDR3 residues: CASSPLGYEQYF. The variable domain in full, with the rest retrieved from reference TRBV28 and TRBJ2-7, is DVKVTQSSRYLVKRTGEKVFLECVQDMDHENMFWYRQDPGLGLRLIYFSYDVKMKEKGDIPEGYSVSREKKERFSLILESASTNQTSMYLCASSPLGYEQYFGPGTRLTVT.

The rearrangement links TRBV7-6 to TRBJ1-1. CDR1 SGHVS and CDR2 FNYEAQ come from the germline V gene. CDR3 length equals 11 residues. The CDR3 loop reads CATRGNTEAFF. Full variable domain (remainder filled in from reference TRBV7-6 and TRBJ1-1): GAGVSQSPRYKVTKRGQDVALRCDPISGHVSLYWYRQALGQGPEFLTYFNYEAQQDKSGLPNDRFSAERPEGSISTLTIQRTEQRDSAMYRCATRGNTEAFFGQGTRLTVV.

CDR3 sequence: CASSSGDSLYNEQFF. The V gene is TRBV11-2, the J gene TRBJ2-1; there is no DNA to check the TCRdb D call of TRBD1. Germline V gives CDR1 SGHAT, CDR2 FQNNGV. This CDR3 has 15 residues.

This chain connects TRBV7-6 to TRBJ2-1. Looked up from germline, CDR1 is SGHVS and CDR2 is FNYEAQ. This CDR3 is 17 amino acids long. The CDR3 spells CASSLSGLSTSYNEQFF. Drawing the rest from reference TRBV7-6 and TRBJ2-1, the complete variable domain is GAGVSQSPRYKVTKRGQDVALRCDPISGHVSLYWYRQALGQGPEFLTYFNYEAQQDKSGLPNDRFSAERPEGSISTLTIQRTEQRDSAMYRCASSLSGLSTSYNEQFFGPGTRLTVL.

The V call is TRBV28, the J call TRBJ2-3; with no DNA, the TCRdb D assignment of TRBD1 cannot be verified. Germline CDR1 is MDHEN and CDR2 is SYDVKM. The CDR3 consists of 14 residues. CDR3 loop: CASSPGLAPDTQYF. Full variable domain (missing parts from reference TRBV28 and TRBJ2-3): DVKVTQSSRYLVKRTGEKVFLECVQDMDHENMFWYRQDPGLGLRLIYFSYDVKMKEKGDIPEGYSVSREKKERFSLILESASTNQTSMYLCASSPGLAPDTQYFGPGTRLTVL.

This chain links TRBV20-1 with TRBJ2-2; TCRdb calls TRBD2, which cannot be checked without DNA. The germline CDR1 and CDR2 sequences are DFQATT and SNEGSKA (reference sequence). The CDR3 is made up of 16 amino acids. CDR3 sequence: CSAKNIAGLNTGELFF.

V usage is TRBV5-6 and J usage is TRBJ2-7; TCRdb calls TRBD2, which cannot be checked without DNA. Germline lookup yields CDR1 SGHDT and CDR2 YYEEEE. The CDR3 contains 13 residues. CDR3 protein: CASSPSVNYEQYF.

The chain recombines TRBV25-1 with TRBJ2-7; the D call from TCRdb, TRBD1, cannot be confirmed without DNA. Looked up from germline, CDR1 is MGHDK and CDR2 is SYGVNS. The CDR3 has 15 amino acids. CDR3 loop: CASSPLGTEAYEQYF.

The CDR3 is CASSSGQGGNGELFF. The chain recombines TRBV7-6 with TRBJ2-2; TCRdb proposes TRBD1, but this gene call is untestable without DNA. CDR1 and CDR2 from the germline V gene are SGHVS and FNYEAQ. The CDR3 has 15 residues.

The chain carries TRBV3-1 and TRBJ2-3; TCRdb's D call of TRBD2 is untestable without DNA. The CDR3 is 14 amino acids. Germline CDR1 and CDR2: LGHDT and YNNKEL (reference sequence). CDR3 region: CASSNSGRSDTQYF.

The chain employs TRBV5-1 and TRBJ1-2; TCRdb outputs TRBD1, but without DNA this stays unchecked. This CDR3 is 13 amino acids long. Germline CDR1 SGHRS, CDR2 YFSETQ. The CDR3 loop is CASSSTGYQGYTF.

This CDR3 is CASSEYRGSYEQYF. The rearrangement uses TRBV6-1 and TRBJ2-7. Germline CDR1 MNHNS, CDR2 SASEGT. This CDR3 is built from 14 residues.

According to its frequency, this clonotype is medium-sized. V usage is TRBV4-1 and J usage is TRBJ2-7. The CDR3 is made up of 16 amino acids. Germline V gene data show CDR1 as MGHRA and CDR2 as YSYEKL. The CDR3: CASSQGLGLVPYEQYF.

The chain is built from TRBV7-2 and TRBJ2-2; no DNA is available, so the TRBD2 call from TCRdb remains unchecked. The germline V gene encodes CDR1 SGHTA and CDR2 FQGNSA. The CDR3 sequence is 14 residues long. CDR3 region: CASSPTGPTGELFF.

This chain joins TRBV14 and TRBJ2-3; the TRBD1 assignment by TCRdb is unverifiable without DNA. The CDR3 length is 15 residues. Germline V CDR1 and CDR2: SGHDN, FVKESK. The CDR3 loop reads CASSPTGGVTDTQYF.

V is TRBV7-9 and J is TRBJ2-7. The CDR3 consists of 11 residues. Germline-derived CDR1 and CDR2 are SEHNR and FQNEAQ (reference sequence). The CDR3 reads CASSFAYEQYF.